This passage covers 2 T cell receptor beta chains from one sample sequenced in a study of OX40 agonist ivuxolimab in advanced cancers. Only in-frame clones appear in the TCRdb table, and some are missing; sequencing was by immunoSEQ multiplex PCR. The table includes under 25,000 clones, 83% detected once. Source: CD4+ or CD8+ T cells sorted from blood, taken in a trial of the OX40 agonist ivuxolimab. The receptors derive from an adult with an advanced solid tumor such as melanoma, head and neck, liver or kidney cancer.

This clone was recorded once. This chain joins TRBV11-2 and TRBJ1-2; D is undetermined. The CDR3 has 13 amino acids. V gave up 0 bases and J gave up 5 bases, with 7 bases separating them. Germline values: CDR1 SGHAT, CDR2 FQNNGV. CDR3 in amino acids: CASSLDRRYGYTF. The DNA of the CDR3 is TGTGCCAGCAGCTTAGACAGAAGATATGGCTACACCTTC.

About this clone: One end of the junction does not line up with germline, which may come from a read error. This chain links TRBV13 with TRBJ2-7, with TRBD2 as a possible D gene (5 bases). The length of the CDR3 is 16 residues. Germline V gene lookup returns CDR1 PRHDT and CDR2 FYEKMQ (reference sequence). CDR3 residues: CASSAPRGSNVYERYF. The CDR3 DNA follows: TGTGCCAGCAGCGCCCCTAGAGGGTCGAACGTCTACGAGCGGTACTTC. Full variable domain (outside the CDR3, taken from reference TRBV13 and TRBJ2-7): AAGVIQSPRHLIKEKRETATLKCYPIPRHDTVYWYQQGPGQDPQFLISFYEKMQSDKGSIPDRFSAQQFSDYHSELNMSSLELGDSALYFCASSAPRGSNVYERYFGPGTRLTVT.